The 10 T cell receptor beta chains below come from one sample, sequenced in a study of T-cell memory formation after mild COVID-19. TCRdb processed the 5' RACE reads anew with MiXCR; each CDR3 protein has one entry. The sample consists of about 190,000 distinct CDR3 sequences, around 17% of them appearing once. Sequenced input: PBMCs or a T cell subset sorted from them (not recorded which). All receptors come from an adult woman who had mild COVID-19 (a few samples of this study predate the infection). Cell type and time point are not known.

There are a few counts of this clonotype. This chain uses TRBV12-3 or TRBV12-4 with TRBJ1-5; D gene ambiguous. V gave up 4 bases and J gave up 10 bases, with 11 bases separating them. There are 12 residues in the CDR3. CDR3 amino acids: CASSSRPSPQHF. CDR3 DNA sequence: TGTGCCAGCAGTTCCAGACCTAGCCCCCAGCATTTT.

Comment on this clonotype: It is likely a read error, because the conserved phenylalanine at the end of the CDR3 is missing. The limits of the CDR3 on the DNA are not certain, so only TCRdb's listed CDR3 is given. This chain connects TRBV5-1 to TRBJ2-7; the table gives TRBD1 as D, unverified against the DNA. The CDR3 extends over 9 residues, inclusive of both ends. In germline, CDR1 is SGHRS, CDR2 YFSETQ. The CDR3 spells CASSSDRVN.

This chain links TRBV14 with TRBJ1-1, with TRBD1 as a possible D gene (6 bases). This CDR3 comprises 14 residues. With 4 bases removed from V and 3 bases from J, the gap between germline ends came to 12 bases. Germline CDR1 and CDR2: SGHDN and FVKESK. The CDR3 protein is CASSLTGWDTEAFF. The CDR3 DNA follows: TGTGCCAGCAGCCTAACAGGGTGGGACACTGAAGCTTTCTTT. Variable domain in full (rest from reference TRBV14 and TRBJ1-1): EAGVTQFPSHSVIEKGQTVTLRCDPISGHDNLYWYRRVMGKEIKFLLHFVKESKQDESGMPNNRFLAERTGGTYSTLKVQPAELEDSGVYFCASSLTGWDTEAFFGQGTRLTVV.

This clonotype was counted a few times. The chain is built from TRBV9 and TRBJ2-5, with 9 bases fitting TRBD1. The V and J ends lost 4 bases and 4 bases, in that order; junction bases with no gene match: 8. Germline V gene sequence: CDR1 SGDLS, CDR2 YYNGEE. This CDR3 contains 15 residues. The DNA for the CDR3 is TGTGCCAGCAGCAGAAGGACAGGGGTACTAGAGACCCAGTACTTC. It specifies CASSRRTGVLETQYF.

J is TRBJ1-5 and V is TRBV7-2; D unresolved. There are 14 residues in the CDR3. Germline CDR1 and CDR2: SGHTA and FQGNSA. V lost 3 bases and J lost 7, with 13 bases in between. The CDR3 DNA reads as TGTGCCAGCAGCTTTTTCACAGTGGAGCAGCCCCAGCATTTT. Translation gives CASSFFTVEQPQHF.

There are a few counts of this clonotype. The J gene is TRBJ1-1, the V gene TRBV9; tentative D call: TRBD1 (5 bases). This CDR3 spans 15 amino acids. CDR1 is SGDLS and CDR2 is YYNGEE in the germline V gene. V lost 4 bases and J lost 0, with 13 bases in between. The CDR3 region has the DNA TGTGCCAGCAGCCCAACGACAGAGTTGAACACTGAAGCTTTCTTT. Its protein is CASSPTTELNTEAFF.

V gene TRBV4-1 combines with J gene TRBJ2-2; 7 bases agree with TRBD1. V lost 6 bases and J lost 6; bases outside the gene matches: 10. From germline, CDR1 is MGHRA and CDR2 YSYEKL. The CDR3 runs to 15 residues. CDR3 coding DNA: TGCGCCAGCAGGGTCGATGAGGGGGCCCCCGGGGAGCTGTTTTTT. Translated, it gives CASRVDEGAPGELFF.

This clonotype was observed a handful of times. The CDR3 nucleotides are TGCAGTGCCGGAGCCTCTCAGGGTTCAAAGTTAAATGGCTACACCTTC. This gives the protein CSAGASQGSKLNGYTF. V usage is TRBV20-1 and J usage is TRBJ1-2; perhaps TRBD1 as D (5 bases). The germline CDR1 and CDR2 sequences are DFQATT and SNEGSKA (reference sequence). The CDR3 has 16 residues. Trimming took off 6 bases at V and 6 bases at J, with 26 bases between the two ends.

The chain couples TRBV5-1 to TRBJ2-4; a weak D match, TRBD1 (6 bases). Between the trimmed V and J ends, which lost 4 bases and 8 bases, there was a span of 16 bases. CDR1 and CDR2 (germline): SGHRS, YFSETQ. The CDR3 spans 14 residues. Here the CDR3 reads CASSPDSWSDIQYF. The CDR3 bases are TGCGCCAGCAGCCCGGACAGTTGGTCGGACATTCAGTACTTC.

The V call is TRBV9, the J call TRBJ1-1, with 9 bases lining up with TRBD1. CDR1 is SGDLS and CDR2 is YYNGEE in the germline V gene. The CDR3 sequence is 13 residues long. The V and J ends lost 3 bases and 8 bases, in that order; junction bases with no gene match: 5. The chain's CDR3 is CASSEQGAGEAFF. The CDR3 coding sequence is TGTGCCAGCAGCGAACAGGGGGCTGGCGAAGCTTTCTTT.